A selection of T cell receptor beta chains follows, all from one sample in a study of T cell responses to AZD1222 COVID-19 vaccine. Data came from immunoSEQ multiplex PCR; TCRdb stores just in-frame clones and leaves some out. The sample records around 200,000 clones, around nine tenths being singletons. Material: peripheral blood, obtained on day 0 of AZD1222 vaccination. The receptors were sampled from an adult in good health. CDR3s include the opening cysteine and the closing phenylalanine or tryptophan. Fields, in order: CDR3 protein, V gene.

CASSEGRRETQYF TRBV11-3
CASSSGIGLAQQYF TRBV11-2
CASSLTPLGAQPQHF TRBV7-8
CAWSGDYLNQPQHF TRBV30
CASSDGGPTNEKLFF TRBV25-1
CAISDAGGQDTQYF TRBV10-3
CASSSIRRDRGYGYTF TRBV11-2
CASSQPGTPGNTIYF TRBV7-8
CASSPHPHSSGNTIYF TRBV28
CASSVGGGRGTGELFF TRBV9
CASSSGLAGDETQYF TRBV13
CASSLSGANYGYTF TRBV13
CATRGGRHQPQHF TRBV12-3/TRBV12-4
CASSIGSGLSYQETQYF TRBV19
CASSFVQETQYF TRBV27
CASSIFPPRTARRTEAFF TRBV19
CASSQAEVARTEAFF TRBV3-1/TRBV3-2
CASSLSEWSPLHF TRBV11-1
CATSERTDRAGANVLTF TRBV24-1
CASSLNLGTEAFF TRBV28
CASSSGQSGANVLTF TRBV5-4
CASANQAPNTEAFF TRBV27
CASSQGAHEQYF TRBV12-3/TRBV12-4
CASLIRERAPGYGYTF TRBV5-6
CASSLSGTESYEQYF TRBV7-3
CASSISDGSYNEQFF TRBV19
CASSLWQGNTIYF TRBV12-3/TRBV12-4
CASFHSGARADTQYF TRBV7-9
CASSPLGISGSHTGELFF TRBV18
CASSFAGSGSYEQYF TRBV27
CASSLQDQPAFF TRBV5-4
CATSRVLGSYEQYF TRBV15
CSVPPGENVDTQYF TRBV29-1
CASSILGGANEKLFF TRBV6-5
CASSQDRGQETQYF TRBV4-2
CASSQDTGAGNTIYF TRBV4-1
CASIGLGKLFF TRBV19
CASSLSGITQETQYF TRBV7-2
CASRTPNYGYTF TRBV19
CAWSEQNNSPLHF TRBV30
CASSLIQGGEKLFF TRBV5-6
CASSPTVYNSPLHF TRBV7-6
CASKGFTEQPQHF TRBV19
CASSPSRGIRTEAFF TRBV4-3
CASRVGQTDTYEQYF TRBV2
CASSERWEELF TRBV2
CASSAGTDTNEKLFF TRBV5-4
CASSRAPGGAMETQYF TRBV5-1
CASSLGQGPHQPQHF TRBV5-1
CATTGAGESYNEQFF TRBV24-1
CASSLGQGNQPQHF TRBV28
CASSPITDTQYF TRBV18
CSVDSGGGVSDTQYF TRBV29-1
CASSLVAYGYTF TRBV5-6
CASSQAVRGDQIWGYTF TRBV4-2
CASSRDRVEAFF TRBV4-1
CASSHSTAVAYGYTF TRBV7-9
CASTLRRTTGTSGNTIYF TRBV5-8
CASSDGTGGRFGDSPLHF TRBV6-4
CASSQVDSRISGNTIYF TRBV14